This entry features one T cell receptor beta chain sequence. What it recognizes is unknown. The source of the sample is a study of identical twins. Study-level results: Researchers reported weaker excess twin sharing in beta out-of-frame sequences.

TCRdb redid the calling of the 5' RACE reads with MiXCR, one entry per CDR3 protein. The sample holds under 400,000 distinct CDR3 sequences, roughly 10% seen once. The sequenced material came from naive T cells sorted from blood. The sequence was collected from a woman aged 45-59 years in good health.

CDR3 nucleotide sequence: TGCAGTGCTAGAGTTCCCATACCCGGGGTGAACACTGAAGCTTTCTTT. Amino acids: CSARVPIPGVNTEAFF. V and J are TRBV20-1 and TRBJ1-1, with D unresolved. Germline assignment: CDR1 DFQATT and CDR2 SNEGSKA (reference sequence). The V end was cut by 1 base, the J end by 0 bases, with 15 bases between. The CDR3 runs 16 residues.